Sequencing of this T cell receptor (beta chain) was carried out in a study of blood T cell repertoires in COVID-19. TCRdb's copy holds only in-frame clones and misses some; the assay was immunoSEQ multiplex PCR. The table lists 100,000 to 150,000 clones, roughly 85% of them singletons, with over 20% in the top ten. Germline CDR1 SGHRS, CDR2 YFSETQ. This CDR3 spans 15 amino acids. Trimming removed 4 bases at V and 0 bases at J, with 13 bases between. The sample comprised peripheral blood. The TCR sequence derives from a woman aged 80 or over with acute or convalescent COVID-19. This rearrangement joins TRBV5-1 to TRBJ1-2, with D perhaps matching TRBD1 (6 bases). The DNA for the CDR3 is TGCGCCAGCAGCGACAAAACAGGGTCTAACTATGGCTACACCTTC. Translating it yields CASSDKTGSNYGYTF.